The clone carrying this T cell receptor beta chain showed up just a few times. What it binds is unknown. The data belong to a study of identical twins. TCRdb used MiXCR to reprocess the 5' RACE reads, holding one entry per CDR3 protein. The data hold roughly 1,500,000 distinct CDR3 sequences, with less than 35% observed a single time. Whole-study findings and limits: Fewer insertions were carried by abundant cord blood beta clonotypes, but none was seen in memory repertoires. Invariant cells of the MAIT and iNKT types might have partly distorted the zero-insertion analyses.

Donors were all healthy Caucasians. The CDR3 covers 15 residues. Germline V lookup: CDR1 MDHEN, CDR2 SYDVKM. Trimming took off 3 bases at V and 2 bases at J, with 13 bases between the two ends. The TCR was taken from a newborn girl in good health. The material sequenced was cord blood. This chain uses TRBV28 with TRBJ1-2; tentative D call: TRBD1 (5 bases). In DNA, the CDR3 is TGTGCCAGCAGTTTTCGGCAGGGATCCAACTATGGCTACACCTTC. This encodes CASSFRQGSNYGYTF.